Described below is a single T cell receptor beta chain sequence and its context. The antigen remains unidentified. The source of the sample is a study of blood T cells in healthy people across ages. No fewer than 7 million PBMCs went into each sample. CDR1 and CDR2 from the germline V gene are KGHDR and SFDVKD. V lost 5 bases to trimming and J lost 2 bases, with 12 bases between them. There are 16 residues in the CDR3. The second PCR ran roughly 6 to 11 cycles with a sample-barcoded 5' primer and J-beta primers. The study obtained at least 2.5 million CDR3-containing paired-end reads from every sample. TCRdb re-derived calls from the 5' RACE reads in MiXCR, one entry per CDR3 protein. Of about 640,000 distinct CDR3 sequences in the sample, roughly three fifths were seen once. Study-wide findings and caveats: Unknown donor CMV status possibly confounded expanded clonotype changes. Researchers report that TCR beta diversity correlated strongly with naive T cell percentage.

This receptor was obtained from a man between 60 and 75 years old in good health. The rearrangement joins TRBV24-1 to TRBJ2-6, with D hard to call. Material: blood. The CDR3 is CATSAADGAGANVLTF. In nucleotides, the CDR3 is TGTGCCACCAGTGCTGCCGACGGAGCTGGGGCCAACGTCCTGACTTTC.